This T cell receptor beta chain originates from a study of T cell responses to AZD1222 COVID-19 vaccine. Study-wide points: The donor group comprised mostly white British people and more females; the analysis possibly underestimated clonal diversity.

The data were produced by immunoSEQ multiplex PCR, yet TCRdb's version contains in-frame clones alone and is incomplete. Of more than 85,000 clones detected, around 93% appear once; the ten largest clones hold 6.5% to 9.5%. With 4 bases removed from V and 3 bases from J, the gap between germline ends came to 22 bases. The CDR3 sequence is 18 residues long. With respect to this clone: The antigen is unknown.

The sequences come from peripheral blood, collected on day 0 of AZD1222 vaccination. This sequence was found in an adult in good health. J is TRBJ1-5 and V is TRBV23-1; a possible D gene is TRBD1 (5 bases). TRBV23-1 is classed as an ORF, of uncertain function. CDR3 loop: CASSPAGMAAGANQPQHF. The CDR3 bases are TGCGCCAGCAGTCCCGCCGGGATGGCCGCCGGGGCCAATCAGCCCCAGCATTTT.